This section outlines one T cell receptor beta chain sequence together with its context. Its specificity is unknown. The source of the sample is a study of somatic mutations in cytotoxic T cells in rheumatoid arthritis. Background on the study: Blood samples of roughly 33 ml were drawn from patients (in EDTA) right after diagnosis and before any treatment. T-cell populations stained with V beta antibodies were in some cases flow-sorted at nearly 100% purity, including V beta1+ cells that were sequenced for TCRB.

Overall study findings and caveats: In about an eighth of the roughly 60 patients, the largest CD8+ clone exceeded 20% of CD8+ cells. Among rheumatoid arthritis patients and age-matched healthy controls, CD8+ T-cell clonality was not significantly different.

Trimming cost V 0 bases and J 10 bases; bases outside gene matches: 13. The CDR3 extends over 16 amino acids. The V gene's germline CDR1 is SGDLS and CDR2 YYNGEE. The repertoire was sequenced with immunoSEQ multiplex PCR; TCRdb's copy has only in-frame clones and lacks some. The table has some 20,000 clones, around 80% seen once. Sequenced input: CD8+ T cells sorted from blood. This TCR was sampled from an adult with rheumatoid arthritis. The genes are TRBV9 and TRBJ2-1; 7 positions match TRBD1. The CDR3 loop reads CASSVARTGEQWEQFF. CDR3 nucleotides: TGTGCCAGCAGCGTAGCTCGCACAGGGGAACAATGGGAGCAGTTCTTC.